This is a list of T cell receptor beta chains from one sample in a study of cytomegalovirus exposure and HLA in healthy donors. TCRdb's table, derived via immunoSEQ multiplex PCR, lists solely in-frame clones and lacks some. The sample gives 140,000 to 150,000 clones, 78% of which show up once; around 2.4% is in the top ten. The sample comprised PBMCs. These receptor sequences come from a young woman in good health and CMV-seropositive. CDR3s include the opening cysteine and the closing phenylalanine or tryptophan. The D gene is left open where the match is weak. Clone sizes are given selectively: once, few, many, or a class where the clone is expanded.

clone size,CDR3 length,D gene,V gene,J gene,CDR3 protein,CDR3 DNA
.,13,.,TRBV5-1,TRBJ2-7,CASSLARSYEQYF,TGCGCCAGCAGCTTGGCTAGGAGCTACGAGCAGTACTTC
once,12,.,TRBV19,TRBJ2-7,CASSPSDKKQYF,TGTGCCAGTAGTCCCTCGGACAAGAAGCAGTACTTC
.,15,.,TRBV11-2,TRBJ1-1,CASFPPGHLNTEAFF,TGTGCCAGCTTCCCTCCGGGACATTTGAACACTGAAGCTTTCTTT
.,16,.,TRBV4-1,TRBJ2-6,CAGSENRVSGANVLTF,TGCGCCGGCAGCGAAAACAGGGTCTCTGGGGCCAACGTCCTGACTTTC
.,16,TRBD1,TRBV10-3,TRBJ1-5,CAISESHRGVWQPQHF,TGTGCCATCAGTGAGTCCCACAGGGGTGTTTGGCAGCCCCAGCATTTT
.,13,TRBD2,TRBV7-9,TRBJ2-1,CASSLTSVGEQFF,TGTGCCAGCAGCCTTACTAGCGTCGGTGAGCAGTTCTTC
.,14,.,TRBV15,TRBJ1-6,CATSRDIGNSPLHF,TGTGCCACCAGCAGAGATATCGGTAATTCACCCCTCCACTTT
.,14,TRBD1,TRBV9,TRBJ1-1,CASSVGTGEFEAFF,TGTGCCAGCAGCGTAGGGACAGGGGAGTTTGAAGCTTTCTTT
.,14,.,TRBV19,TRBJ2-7,CASSISTKLYEQYF,TGTGCCAGTAGTATAAGTACCAAACTCTACGAGCAGTACTTC
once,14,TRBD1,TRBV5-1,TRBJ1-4,CASSFGRGEEKLFF,TGCGCCAGCAGCTTCGGCAGGGGGGAAGAAAAACTGTTTTTT
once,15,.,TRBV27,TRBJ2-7,CASRGAGSPTGKQYF,TGTGCCAGCAGGGGGGCAGGGTCCCCGACGGGCAAGCAGTACTTC
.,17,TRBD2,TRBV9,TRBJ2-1,CASSVEGGGGSYNEQFF,TGTGCCAGCAGCGTAGAAGGAGGCGGGGGCTCCTACAATGAGCAGTTCTTC
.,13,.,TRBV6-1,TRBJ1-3,CASRRPGGNTIYF,TGTGCCAGCAGGCGACCAGGGGGAAACACCATATATTTT
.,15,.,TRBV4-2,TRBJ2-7,CASSQDLDGIYEQYF,TGTGCCAGCAGCCAAGATCTCGACGGGATCTACGAGCAGTACTTC
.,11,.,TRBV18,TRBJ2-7,CASSHKYEQYF,TGTGCCAGCTCGCACAAGTACGAGCAGTACTTC
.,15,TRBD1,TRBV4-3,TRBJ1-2,CASSPSRQGGYGYTF,TGCGCCAGCAGTCCAAGTCGACAGGGAGGTTATGGCTACACCTTC